The 4 T cell receptor beta chains below come from one sample, sequenced in a study of memory CD4+ T cells and cytomegalovirus serostatus. The data were produced by immunoSEQ multiplex PCR, yet TCRdb's version contains in-frame clones alone and is incomplete. The table shows around 60,000 clones, with roughly four fifths occurring only once. Single viable CD3+CD4+CD8-CD45RO+ cells were sorted as the memory CD4+ T cells. Sequenced input: memory CD4+ T cells from blood. The source is an adult in good health and CMV-seronegative.

This sequence joins TRBV30 and TRBJ1-6; D is perhaps TRBD1 (5 bases). V dropped 1 base and J dropped 1 base, with 11 bases sitting between them. This CDR3 has 16 amino acids. Looked up from germline, CDR1 is GTSNPN and CDR2 is SVGIG (reference sequence). The CDR3 DNA sequence: TGTGCCTGGAGTGATGGTAGGGGTTCCTATAATTCACCCCTCCACTTT. Translating it yields CAWSDGRGSYNSPLHF.

This sequence joins TRBV6-1 and TRBJ2-3; 12 nucleotides match TRBD1. The junction had 5 bases not matched to a gene; V was cut back by 1 base and J by 6 bases. CDR3 length equals 16 residues. Germline assignment: CDR1 MNHNS and CDR2 SASEGT. The CDR3 nucleotides are TGTGCCAGCAGTGAAGGGTCGGGACAGGGGGCGGATACGCAGTATTTT. Residues: CASSEGSGQGADTQYF.

The chain employs TRBV5-1 and TRBJ2-1; 7 bases match TRBD2. Germline V CDR1 and CDR2: SGHRS, YFSETQ. Unmatched junction bases numbered 10, after V lost 0 bases and J lost 4 bases. This CDR3 spans 17 amino acids. The CDR3 DNA sequence: TGCGCCAGCAGCTTGGGTTTTATGGCTAGCGGATACAATGAGCAGTTCTTC. Protein product: CASSLGFMASGYNEQFF.

The chain is built from TRBV30 and TRBJ2-4; D is uncertain. Germline-derived CDR1 and CDR2 are GTSNPN and SVGIG (reference sequence). V gave up 2 bases and J gave up 5 bases, with 10 bases separating them. The CDR3 has 13 amino acids. In DNA form, the CDR3 reads TGTGCCTGGAGTCTGGGCACTCAAAACATTCAGTACTTC. Amino acid sequence: CAWSLGTQNIQYF.